This T cell receptor (beta chain) was identified during a study of identical twins. This clonotype was detected a few times. The length of the CDR3 is 13 residues. V trimming: 5 bases; J trimming: 4 bases; junction bases outside the gene matches: 4. TCRdb re-called the 5' RACE reads with MiXCR, one entry per CDR3 protein. The repertoire holds under 800,000 distinct CDR3 sequences, roughly 20% seen once, with 4.3% in the top ten. The sample was also reused in another study, on T cells expressing NK-cell markers.

The sample comprised PBMCs. The rearrangement links TRBV12-3 or TRBV12-4 to TRBJ2-7; 8 bases are shared with TRBD1. The source of this sequence is a woman younger than 35 in good health. The CDR3 sequence: CASSGQGEYEQYF. The CDR3 DNA reads as TGTGCCAGCAGTGGACAGGGAGAATACGAGCAGTACTTC.